One sample yielded the 21 T cell receptor beta chains listed below, sequenced in a study of OX40 agonist ivuxolimab in advanced cancers. Clones were read by immunoSEQ multiplex PCR, and TCRdb kept only the in-frame ones, dropping some. The table records approximately 1,800 clones, about 73% of them present only once. The sample consisted of CD4+ or CD8+ T cells sorted from blood, taken in a trial of the OX40 agonist ivuxolimab. Source of these receptors: an adult with an advanced solid tumor such as melanoma, head and neck, liver or kidney cancer.

The chain is built from TRBV9 and TRBJ2-1; tentative D call: TRBD2 (6 bases). V dropped 1 base and J dropped 0 bases, with 11 bases sitting between them. The CDR3 spans 16 residues. Germline assignment: CDR1 SGDLS and CDR2 YYNGEE. This chain's CDR3 is CASSVTAGLSYNEQFF. The CDR3 nucleotides read TGTGCCAGCAGCGTAACTGCGGGACTCTCCTACAATGAGCAGTTCTTC.

By frequency in the sample, this clone is large (0.1 to 1%). The chain recombines TRBV6-1 with TRBJ1-2; D is undetermined. Deletions cut 1 base from V and 4 bases from J, with 10 bases between. The CDR3 has 14 amino acids. Germline V lookup: CDR1 MNHNS, CDR2 SASEGT. The CDR3 reads CASSEVIYTYGYTF. The CDR3, as DNA: TGTGCCAGCAGTGAAGTGATATATACCTATGGCTACACCTTC.

The V call is TRBV6-4, the J call TRBJ2-2; D gene unclear. Germline V gene lookup returns CDR1 MRHNA and CDR2 SNTAGT. Trimming removed 0 bases at V and 4 bases at J, with 3 bases between. There are 13 residues in the CDR3. The CDR3 reads CASSDSGTGELFF. CDR3 bases: TGTGCCAGCAGTGACTCCGGCACCGGGGAGCTGTTTTTT.

The chain joins TRBV12-2 to TRBJ2-2. TRBV12-2 is a known pseudogene. The CDR3 loop spans 17 amino acids. CDR3 sequence: CASRSAPGPKEHRGLFF. The CDR3 coding sequence is TGTGCAAGTCGCTCAGCCCCGGGACCGAAAGAACACCGGGGGCTGTTTTTT.

The V and J genes are TRBV5-1 and TRBJ1-1; 7 bases align to TRBD1. The CDR3 loop spans 14 amino acids. Losses at the gene ends were 4 bases for V and 2 bases for J; bases not matched to a gene: 5. Germline V gene lookup returns CDR1 SGHRS and CDR2 YFSETQ. The CDR3, as DNA: TGCGCCAGCAGCGGAGGGGGCCGTAACACTGAAGCTTTCTTT. As protein: CASSGGGRNTEAFF.

The table lists this clone with a count of one. J is TRBJ1-6 and V is TRBV18, with D possibly TRBD1 on 5 matching bases. This CDR3 comprises 15 residues. V shed 3 bases and J shed 7 bases, with 13 bases lying between them. The germline CDR1 and CDR2 sequences are KGHSH and LQKENI. The CDR3 DNA is TGTGCCAGCTCACCTCAGCCGGGGCGGAATTCACCCCTCCACTTT. Its translation: CASSPQPGRNSPLHF. Drawing the rest from reference TRBV18 and TRBJ1-6, the complete variable domain is NAGVMQNPRHLVRRRGQEARLRCSPMKGHSHVYWYRQLPEEGLKFMVYLQKENIIDESGMPKERFSAEFPKEGPSILRIQQVVRGDSAAYFCASSPQPGRNSPLHFGNGTRLTVT.

The count of this clone is one. The V and J genes are TRBV5-4 and TRBJ2-5, with unresolved D. Trimming removed 0 bases at V and 4 bases at J, with 10 bases between. Germline assignment: CDR1 SGHNT and CDR2 YYREEE (reference sequence). The CDR3 contains 14 residues. The CDR3 nucleotides read TGTGCCAGCAGCTTGGCCACGAACCCAGAGACCCAGTACTTC. Translated, it gives CASSLATNPETQYF.

The chain joins TRBV5-1 to TRBJ1-1, with D perhaps matching TRBD1 (6 bases). CDR3 length equals 16 residues. CDR1 and CDR2 from the germline V gene are SGHRS and YFSETQ. V lost 2 bases to trimming and J lost 4 bases, with 18 bases between them. The CDR3 DNA follows: TGCGCCAGCAGCTTAATAAGCAGGGGTATGAGCACTGAAGCTTTCTTT. Encoded protein: CASSLISRGMSTEAFF.

This clone has only a few counts. V usage is TRBV28 and J usage is TRBJ2-3; D gene ambiguous. V was pared by 3 bases and J by 3 bases, with 10 bases between. The CDR3 has 14 amino acids. CDR1 and CDR2 (germline): MDHEN, SYDVKM. The CDR3, as DNA: TGTGCCAGCAGTTTCCTCTCCGGGACAGATACGCAGTATTTT. This encodes CASSFLSGTDTQYF.

This clone was seen a handful of times. The chain links TRBV5-5 to TRBJ2-7; D unclear. The CDR3 covers 15 residues. Per germline, CDR1 SGHKS and CDR2 YYEKEE (reference sequence). V lost 4 bases and J lost 0, with 14 bases in between. The CDR3 here is CASSLAGSSSYEQYF. The CDR3 DNA reads TGTGCCAGCAGCCTCGCCGGATCGAGCTCCTACGAGCAGTACTTC.

The rearrangement uses TRBV11-1 and TRBJ2-3; 7 bases agree with TRBD2. The V segment lost 5 bases and the J segment 3 bases; nucleotides outside the gene matches: 5. The V gene's germline CDR1 is SGHAT and CDR2 FQDESV (reference sequence). This CDR3 has 14 amino acids. CDR3: CASSPGRVTDTQYF. The DNA of the CDR3 is TGTGCCAGCAGCCCAGGGAGGGTAACAGATACGCAGTATTTT.

The chain couples TRBV10-2 to TRBJ2-5; the D gene is possibly TRBD1 (6 bases). CDR3 length: 12 residues. Germline values: CDR1 WSHSY, CDR2 SAAADI. Trimming removed 2 bases at V and 5 bases at J, with 6 bases between. The CDR3 DNA follows: TGCGCCAGCAGTGAGGACAGGGAGACCCAGTACTTC. Translated: CASSEDRETQYF.

The rearrangement joins TRBV19 to TRBJ1-6; D remains unclear. Germline V gene data show CDR1 as LNHDA and CDR2 as SQIVND (reference sequence). This CDR3 is built from 12 residues. The V gene lost 5 bases and the J gene lost 8 bases, with 7 bases spanning the gap. The CDR3 is CASSYGYSPLHF. DNA for the CDR3: TGTGCCAGTAGTTACGGTTATTCACCCCTCCACTTT.

The J gene is TRBJ1-4, the V gene TRBV30; 11 bases fit TRBD1. Looked up from germline, CDR1 is GTSNPN and CDR2 is SVGIG (reference sequence). The CDR3 is 14 amino acids. Trimming removed 4 bases from V and 13 bases from J; junction bases left unmatched: 11. CDR3 amino acids: CAWMTGTGGNGLFF. The CDR3 DNA reads as TGTGCCTGGATGACCGGGACAGGGGGGAATGGACTGTTTTTT. The full variable domain, with the rest looked up from reference TRBV30 and TRBJ1-4, is SQTIHQWPATLVQPVGSPLSLECTVEGTSNPNLYWYRQAAGRGLQLLFYSVGIGQISSEVPQNLSASRPQDRQFILSSKKLLLSDSGFYLCAWMTGTGGNGLFFGSGTQLSVL.

The gene calls are TRBV19 and TRBJ2-2; D is perhaps TRBD1 or TRBD2 (5 bases each). Germline V CDR1 and CDR2: LNHDA, SQIVND (reference sequence). The length of the CDR3 is 17 residues. Trimming took off 10 bases at V and 6 bases at J, with 27 bases between the two ends. DNA of the CDR3: TGTGCCACCCAAACATCCAGTGGGGGATTCATCGCCGGGGAGCTGTTTTTT. It translates to CATQTSSGGFIAGELFF.

The table lists this clone with a count of one. The chain is built from TRBV6-1 and TRBJ1-2, with D uncertain. The CDR3 consists of 17 residues. V lost 1 base and J lost 5, with 20 bases in between. Germline values: CDR1 MNHNS, CDR2 SASEGT. The CDR3 DNA sequence: TGTGCCAGCAGTGAAGGTCGGTGGAACCAAATGGGATATGGCTACACCTTC. It specifies CASSEGRWNQMGYGYTF.

The V call is TRBV19, the J call TRBJ1-1; a weak D match, TRBD1 (5 bases). Germline V CDR1 and CDR2: LNHDA, SQIVND (reference sequence). The CDR3 runs 13 residues. V lost 11 bases to trimming and J lost 7 bases, with 20 bases between them. Here the CDR3 DNA reads TGTGCCCGGGTATGCAGGGCCGAGGGTGAAGCTTTCTTT. This gives the protein CARVCRAEGEAFF.

J is TRBJ1-4 and V is TRBV12-5; 7 bases align to TRBD1. J gave up 3 bases and V 1 base, and 5 bases lay outside the gene matches. This CDR3 spans 16 amino acids. CDR1 is LGHNT and CDR2 is FRNRAP in the germline V gene. The CDR3 protein is CASGLGEGAANEKLFF. The CDR3 region has the DNA TGTGCTAGTGGTTTGGGAGAGGGGGCGGCTAATGAAAAACTGTTTTTT. The full variable domain, in which reference TRBV12-5 and TRBJ1-4 provide the parts outside the CDR3, is DARVTQTPRHKVTEMGQEVTMRCQPILGHNTVFWYRQTMMQGLELLAYFRNRAPLDDSGMPKDRFSAEMPDATLATLKIQPSEPRDSAVYFCASGLGEGAANEKLFFGSGTQLSVL.

V is TRBV29-1 and J is TRBJ1-2; D ambiguous. The CDR3 is 11 residues long. Germline V gives CDR1 SQVTM, CDR2 ANQGSEA. V lost 4 bases and J lost 4, with 7 bases in between. The CDR3 here is CSVVPLYGYTF. CDR3 bases: TGCAGCGTTGTCCCACTCTATGGCTACACCTTC. The complete variable domain, with remaining parts taken from reference TRBV29-1 and TRBJ1-2, reads SAVISQKPSRDICQRGTSLTIQCQVDSQVTMMFWYRQQPGQSLTLIATANQGSEATYESGFVIDKFPISRPNLTFSTLTVSNMSPEDSSIYLCSVVPLYGYTFGSGTRLTVV.

The chain links TRBV7-3 to TRBJ2-1, with D perhaps TRBD1 or TRBD2 (5 bases each). V was trimmed by 5 bases and J by 6 bases, leaving 17 bases between them. CDR1 and CDR2 (germline): SGHTA, FQGTGA. The CDR3 loop spans 15 amino acids. This CDR3 reads CASSPAPGTTNEQFF. The CDR3 nucleotides read TGTGCCAGCAGCCCCGCGCCCGGGACCACCAATGAGCAGTTCTTC.

V usage is TRBV10-2 and J usage is TRBJ1-1; the D is unclear. Germline values: CDR1 WSHSY, CDR2 SAAADI. The V and J ends lost 5 bases and 5 bases respectively, with 12 bases between them. This CDR3 has 13 amino acids. CDR3: CASSNSPRTEAFF. As DNA, the CDR3 is TGCGCCAGCAGTAATTCACCCAGAACTGAAGCTTTCTTT.